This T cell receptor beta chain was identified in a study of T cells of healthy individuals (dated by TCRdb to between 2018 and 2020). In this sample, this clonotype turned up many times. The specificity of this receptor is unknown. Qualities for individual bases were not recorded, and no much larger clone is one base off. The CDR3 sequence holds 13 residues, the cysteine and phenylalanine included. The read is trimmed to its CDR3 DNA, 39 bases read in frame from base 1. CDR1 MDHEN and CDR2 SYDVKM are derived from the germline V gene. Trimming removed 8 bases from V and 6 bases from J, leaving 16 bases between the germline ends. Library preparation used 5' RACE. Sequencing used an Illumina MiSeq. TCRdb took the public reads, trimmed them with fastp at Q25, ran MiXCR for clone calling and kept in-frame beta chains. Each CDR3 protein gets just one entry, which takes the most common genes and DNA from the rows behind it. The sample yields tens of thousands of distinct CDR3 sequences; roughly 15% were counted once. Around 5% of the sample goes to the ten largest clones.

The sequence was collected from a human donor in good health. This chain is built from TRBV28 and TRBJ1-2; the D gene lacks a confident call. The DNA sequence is TGTGCCAGCTTCGCCCGGCGCGACAATGGCTACACCTTC. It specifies CASFARRDNGYTF.